Below, 9 T cell receptor beta chains from the same sample are listed, as sequenced in a study of blood T cell repertoires in COVID-19. Generated by immunoSEQ multiplex PCR, the TCRdb table keeps only in-frame clones and is missing some. The data show roughly 190,000 clones, around nine tenths seen once. The specimen was peripheral blood. These receptors all come from a woman aged 40-49 years who had recovered from COVID-19.

The V call is TRBV4-3, the J call TRBJ2-3; D is possibly TRBD1 (6 bases). Trimming removed 3 bases at V and 0 bases at J, with 10 bases between. The germline gives CDR1 LGHNA, CDR2 YSLEER. The CDR3 has 15 residues. The CDR3 here is CASSQTGISTDTQYF. CDR3 in DNA: TGCGCCAGCAGCCAGACAGGCATTAGCACAGATACGCAGTATTTT.

The chain joins TRBV30 to TRBJ1-3; 7 nucleotides align to TRBD1. Trimming at V came to 2 bases and at J to 4 bases, leaving 8 bases not matched to a gene. The CDR3 extends over 15 amino acids. Looked up from germline, CDR1 is GTSNPN and CDR2 is SVGIG (reference sequence). Here the CDR3 DNA reads TGTGCCTGGAGTTTTGAGGGGGCGGGCGGAAACACCATATATTTT. Protein: CAWSFEGAGGNTIYF.

The chain uses TRBV29-1 and TRBJ1-2; 7 positions agree with TRBD1. Germline CDR1 reads SQVTM; CDR2 reads ANQGSEA. V lost 4 bases, J lost 4 bases, and 9 bases stayed unmatched. CDR3 length equals 14 residues. The CDR3 loop reads CSVGGTARFYGYTF. The CDR3 bases are TGCAGCGTTGGTGGGACAGCCCGTTTCTATGGCTACACCTTC.

The rearrangement links TRBV3-1 (or the pseudogene TRBV3-2) to TRBJ1-1; no clear D gene. Germline values: CDR1 LGHDT, CDR2 YNNKEL (reference sequence). V was clipped by 1 base and J by 8 bases, with 14 bases between them. The CDR3 is 14 amino acids. The CDR3 bases are TGTGCCAGCAGCCAAGGAGAAGTGCAGCGCGAAGCTTTCTTT. Protein: CASSQGEVQREAFF.

The gene calls are TRBV7-8 and TRBJ2-7, with 10 bases aligning to TRBD1. This CDR3 is 15 amino acids long. V trimming: 6 bases; J trimming: 2 bases; junction bases outside the gene matches: 7. The germline gives CDR1 SGHVS, CDR2 FQNEAQ. The CDR3 reads CASRAGTGATYEQYF. CDR3 bases: TGTGCCAGCAGGGCGGGGACAGGGGCGACCTACGAGCAGTACTTC.

The chain employs TRBV3-1 (or the pseudogene TRBV3-2) and TRBJ1-4; D not certain. The CDR3 loop spans 14 amino acids. The V and J ends lost 6 bases and 0 bases respectively, with 8 bases between them. CDR1 and CDR2 (germline): LGHDT, YNNKEL (reference sequence). The CDR3 is CASRRDTTNEKLFF. The CDR3 DNA reads TGTGCCAGCAGAAGAGATACAACTAATGAAAAACTGTTTTTT.

This chain connects TRBV6-5 to TRBJ2-7, with D tentatively TRBD1 (6 bases). Looked up from germline, CDR1 is MNHEY and CDR2 is SVGAGI. The CDR3 has 14 residues. The CDR3 spells CAGRRGRGYYEQYF. The CDR3 DNA reads TGTGCAGGTCGAAGGGGCAGGGGATACTACGAGCAGTACTTC.

V usage is TRBV11-2 and J usage is TRBJ2-7, with 10 bases aligning to TRBD2. This CDR3 is built from 17 residues. With V trimmed by 5 bases and J by 1 base, 11 bases remained unmatched. Germline V gene lookup returns CDR1 SGHAT and CDR2 FQNNGV. CDR3 in DNA: TGTGCCAGCAGCCTCACCTCAGGGGGACTAGCGTCCTACGAGCAGTACTTC. It is translated as CASSLTSGGLASYEQYF. Drawing the rest from reference TRBV11-2 and TRBJ2-7, the complete variable domain is EAGVAQSPRYKIIEKRQSVAFWCNPISGHATLYWYQQILGQGPKLLIQFQNNGVVDDSQLPKDRFSAERLKGVDSTLKIQPAKLEDSAVYLCASSLTSGGLASYEQYFGPGTRLTVT.

The count of this clone is one. The rearrangement joins TRBV28 to TRBJ2-7; D call uncertain. With 3 bases removed from V and 5 bases from J, the gap between germline ends came to 5 bases. The CDR3 extends over 11 amino acids. Per germline, CDR1 MDHEN and CDR2 SYDVKM. The CDR3 DNA follows: TGTGCCAGCAGTTTTTTAGACGAGCAGTACTTC. Its protein is CASSFLDEQYF. The full variable domain, completed using reference TRBV28 and TRBJ2-7, is DVKVTQSSRYLVKRTGEKVFLECVQDMDHENMFWYRQDPGLGLRLIYFSYDVKMKEKGDIPEGYSVSREKKERFSLILESASTNQTSMYLCASSFLDEQYFGPGTRLTVT.